What follows are 13 T cell receptor beta chains derived from one specimen sequenced in a study of early T cells in non-severe SARS-CoV-2 infection. TCRdb independently ran MiXCR on the 5' RACE reads; one entry per CDR3 protein. The repertoire holds roughly 93,000 distinct CDR3 sequences, 9.5% to 12% seen once, with 4.5% to 5.5% in the top ten. The specimen sequenced was whole blood. These TCRs come from an adult who was a healthcare worker with PCR-confirmed SARS-CoV-2 infection or an uninfected control (not recorded which).

The chain couples TRBV15 to TRBJ2-1, with D maybe TRBD2 (6 bases). Germline CDR1 reads LNHNV; CDR2 reads YYDKDF (reference sequence). This CDR3 spans 17 amino acids. The V end was cut by 0 bases, the J end by 0 bases, with 12 bases between. CDR3 DNA: TGTGCCACCAGCAGAGACGGAGGCGGGACCTCCTACAATGAGCAGTTCTTC. Encoded protein: CATSRDGGGTSYNEQFF.

This clonotype was seen a handful of times. This chain links TRBV12-3 or TRBV12-4 with TRBJ2-1; possibly TRBD2 for D (5 bases). Deletions cut 4 bases from V and 5 bases from J, with 9 bases between. This CDR3 has 13 amino acids. The CDR3 nucleotides read TGTGCCAGCAGTTCTAGCCTAAACAATGAGCAGTTCTTC. Translating gives CASSSSLNNEQFF.

The rearrangement links TRBV7-9 to TRBJ1-1; a weak D match, TRBD1 (5 bases). This CDR3 is 14 amino acids long. V was pared by 2 bases and J by 4 bases, with 11 bases between. Germline V gene sequence: CDR1 SEHNR, CDR2 FQNEAQ (reference sequence). CDR3 DNA sequence: TGTGCCAGCAGCTTAAAGGGAAGGGGCACTGAAGCTTTCTTT. It specifies CASSLKGRGTEAFF. The entire variable domain, with the rest obtained from reference TRBV7-9 and TRBJ1-1, is as follows: DTGVSQNPRHKITKRGQNVTFRCDPISEHNRLYWYRQTLGQGPEFLTYFQNEAQLEKSRLLSDRFSAERPKGSFSTLEIQRTEQGDSAMYLCASSLKGRGTEAFFGQGTRLTVV.

This chain joins TRBV2 and TRBJ1-5, with TRBD1 identical over 10 bases. Germline V CDR1 and CDR2: SNHLY, FYNNEI. CDR3 length equals 15 residues. V lost 8 bases, J lost 4 bases, and 8 bases stayed unmatched. The CDR3: CASGDRGVRNQPQHF. The DNA of the CDR3 is TGTGCCAGCGGGGACAGGGGTGTTCGGAATCAGCCCCAGCATTTT. The full variable domain, with the rest looked up from reference TRBV2 and TRBJ1-5, is EPEVTQTPSHQVTQMGQEVILRCVPISNHLYFYWYRQILGQKVEFLVSFYNNEISEKSEIFDDQFSVERPDGSNFTLKIRSTKLEDSAMYFCASGDRGVRNQPQHFGDGTRLSIL.

In the case of this clonotype: Mismatch with germline at one junction end may stem from a read error. The chain links TRBV5-6 to TRBJ1-4, with 7 positions matching TRBD1. Germline V gene data show CDR1 as SGHDT and CDR2 as YYEEEE. This CDR3 has 16 residues. The CDR3 is CVSSTRDSSTNEKLFF. In DNA form, the CDR3 reads TGTGTCAGCAGCACGAGGGACAGTTCAACTAATGAAAAACTGTTTTTT.

The sample holds many counts of this clonotype. V usage is TRBV9 and J usage is TRBJ2-3; TRBD1 agrees at 10 bases. The CDR3 is made up of 16 amino acids. After removal of 3 bases from V and 6 bases from J, the junction contained 10 bases not matched to a gene. Germline CDR1 is SGDLS and CDR2 is YYNGEE. Written as DNA, the CDR3 is TGTGCCAGCAGCGCAGGGGGACAGGGGTTATGGGATACGCAGTATTTT. Protein product: CASSAGGQGLWDTQYF.

This clonotype was seen many times. V gene TRBV15 combines with J gene TRBJ1-6; weak D call: TRBD1 (6 bases). This CDR3 is 18 amino acids long. Germline V gene data show CDR1 as LNHNV and CDR2 as YYDKDF (reference sequence). Trimming took 5 bases from V and 0 from J, leaving 17 bases between them. The CDR3 is CATSPPGRGSSYNSPLHF. CDR3 nucleotide sequence: TGTGCCACCAGCCCTCCGGGCAGGGGTTCCTCCTATAATTCACCCCTCCACTTT.

This clonotype was seen many times. J is TRBJ2-1 and V is TRBV7-9, with TRBD2 identical over 10 bases. CDR1 and CDR2 (germline): SEHNR, FQNEAQ (reference sequence). The CDR3 runs 15 residues. J gave up 8 bases and V 5 bases, and 9 bases lay outside the gene matches. The CDR3 region is CASSVRSGRADEQFF. CDR3 in DNA: TGTGCCAGCAGCGTTCGGAGCGGGAGGGCCGATGAGCAGTTCTTC.

This clonotype has at least ten counts. This rearrangement joins TRBV12-3 or TRBV12-4 to TRBJ1-2; no clear D. CDR3 size: 15 residues. Trimming stripped 6 bases from V and 1 base from J, with 15 bases between. The chain's CDR3 is CASSPPGNLNYGYTF. The DNA for the CDR3 is TGTGCCAGCAGCCCGCCGGGGAACCTTAACTATGGCTACACCTTC.

The J gene is TRBJ2-3, the V gene TRBV29-1; unclear D gene. The CDR3 loop spans 12 amino acids. Trimming removed 5 bases from V and 2 bases from J, with 8 bases in between. CDR1 is SQVTM, CDR2 ANQGSEA, per germline. The CDR3 sequence: CSVSTITDTQYF. CDR3 DNA sequence: TGCAGCGTTAGTACGATCACAGATACGCAGTATTTT.

A few counts support this clonotype. The chain carries TRBV7-9 and TRBJ2-5, with TRBD1 as a possible D gene (5 bases). The CDR3 contains 16 residues. Germline CDR1 is SEHNR and CDR2 is FQNEAQ (reference sequence). V lost 1 base, J lost 1 base, and 13 bases lay in between. In nucleotides, the CDR3 is TGTGCCAGCAGCTTAGTCGGGTGGGGCTCCCAAGAGACCCAGTACTTC. This codes for CASSLVGWGSQETQYF. Together with reference TRBV7-9 and TRBJ2-5, the CDR3 gives the full variable domain: DTGVSQNPRHKITKRGQNVTFRCDPISEHNRLYWYRQTLGQGPEFLTYFQNEAQLEKSRLLSDRFSAERPKGSFSTLEIQRTEQGDSAMYLCASSLVGWGSQETQYFGPGTRLLVL.

The rearrangement uses TRBV2 and TRBJ1-1, with TRBD1 identical over 8 bases. CDR3 length equals 15 residues. V trimming: 6 bases; J trimming: 1 base; junction bases outside the gene matches: 7. Germline V gene data show CDR1 as SNHLY and CDR2 as FYNNEI. The CDR3 bases are TGTGCCAGCAGGGACGGACAGGGACCGAACACTGAAGCTTTCTTT. This translates into CASRDGQGPNTEAFF.

This clonotype was counted between two and nine times. The chain recombines TRBV11-2 with TRBJ2-7, with 8 positions matching TRBD2. The CDR3 is made up of 15 amino acids. Per germline, CDR1 SGHAT and CDR2 FQNNGV. After removal of 5 bases from V and 4 bases from J, the junction contained 10 bases not matched to a gene. CDR3 protein: CASSHIAGFTYEQYF. CDR3 sequence (DNA): TGTGCCAGCAGCCATATAGCGGGGTTCACTTACGAGCAGTACTTC.